This entry lists 24 T cell receptor beta chains sequenced from one sample in a study of T cell responses to AZD1222 COVID-19 vaccine. Measured with immunoSEQ multiplex PCR; TCRdb has only the in-frame clones, and not every one. This sample has over 70,000 clones, with around 90% found just once. This material consisted of peripheral blood, taken 28 days after the second AZD1222 dose. The receptors derive from an adult who received the AZD1222 COVID-19 vaccine.

This chain uses TRBV27 with TRBJ2-1, with D tentatively TRBD2 (7 bases). The germline V gene encodes CDR1 MNHEY and CDR2 SMNVEV (reference sequence). The CDR3 runs 18 residues. V was pared by 2 bases and J by 4 bases, with 21 bases between. The CDR3 coding sequence is TGTGCCAGCAGTTTAATTCCCCCTATACGGGGGGCGTACAATGAGCAGTTCTTC. Protein product: CASSLIPPIRGAYNEQFF.

This chain links TRBV10-3 with TRBJ2-1, with TRBD2 matching over 7 bases. Germline CDR1 reads ENHRY; CDR2 reads SYGVKD. This CDR3 spans 15 amino acids. Trimming cost V 5 bases and J 0 bases; bases outside gene matches: 4. The CDR3 nucleotides read TGTGCCATCAGTCGGAGGGAGGGCTCCTACAATGAGCAGTTCTTC. It is translated as CAISRREGSYNEQFF.

The CDR3 sequence is CASGWANTEAFF. The CDR3 nucleotides read TGTGCCAGCGGGTGGGCGAACACTGAAGCTTTCTTT. The chain joins TRBV7-2 to TRBJ1-1; the D is unclear. Deletions cut 8 bases from V and 1 base from J, with 8 bases between. Germline V gene lookup returns CDR1 SGHTA and CDR2 FQGNSA. There are 12 residues in the CDR3.

The CDR3 sequence is CAWSSGPLDGYTF. DNA for the CDR3: TGTGCCTGGAGTTCAGGCCCCCTGGATGGCTACACCTTC. V usage is TRBV30 and J usage is TRBJ1-2; D call uncertain. The V end was cut by 2 bases, the J end by 6 bases, with 13 bases between. Germline V gives CDR1 GTSNPN, CDR2 SVGIG (reference sequence). The CDR3 runs 13 residues. The complete variable domain, with remaining parts taken from reference TRBV30 and TRBJ1-2, reads SQTIHQWPATLVQPVGSPLSLECTVEGTSNPNLYWYRQAAGRGLQLLFYSVGIGQISSEVPQNLSASRPQDRQFILSSKKLLLSDSGFYLCAWSSGPLDGYTFGSGTRLTVV.

CDR3 coding DNA: TGTGCCAGCAGCCAAGGGGACTATGGCTACACCTTC. Protein: CASSQGDYGYTF. The J gene is TRBJ1-2, the V gene TRBV3-1 (or the pseudogene TRBV3-2); D gene uncertain. The CDR3 has 12 residues. The ends were cut back, 1 base at V and 3 bases at J, with 3 bases in the middle. The germline V gene has CDR1 LGHDT and CDR2 YNNKEL (reference sequence).

The gene calls are TRBV5-6 and TRBJ2-7; possible D gene TRBD1, 5 bases. Trimming cost V 3 bases and J 4 bases, with 14 bases left between them. CDR3 length: 14 amino acids. Germline values: CDR1 SGHDT, CDR2 YYEEEE. The CDR3: CASSSQAERYEQYF. CDR3 nucleotide sequence: TGTGCCAGCAGCTCACAGGCTGAGAGGTACGAGCAGTACTTC. Complete variable domain (other parts from reference TRBV5-6 and TRBJ2-7): DAGVTQSPTHLIKTRGQQVTLRCSPKSGHDTVSWYQQALGQGPQFIFQYYEEEERQRGNFPDRFSGHQFPNYSSELNVNALLLGDSALYLCASSSQAERYEQYFGPGTRLTVT.

The V gene is TRBV7-6, the J gene TRBJ1-3; 8 nucleotides agree with TRBD1. The J segment lost 4 bases and the V segment lost 0 bases, leaving 2 bases of the junction unmatched. Germline lookup yields CDR1 SGHVS and CDR2 FNYEAQ. CDR3 length: 15 residues. The CDR3 loop is CASSLAGQVGNTIYF. The CDR3 DNA sequence: TGTGCCAGCAGCTTAGCGGGACAGGTCGGAAACACCATATATTTT.

The gene calls are TRBV4-3 and TRBJ2-3; D is ambiguous. Germline values: CDR1 LGHNA, CDR2 YSLEER. Deletions cut 2 bases from V and 4 bases from J, with 10 bases between. This CDR3 spans 14 amino acids. CDR3 nucleotides: TGCGCCAGCAGCCAAAGGTTGCGGTCAGATACGCAGTATTTT. This translates into CASSQRLRSDTQYF.

The chain links TRBV7-9 to TRBJ2-7; 10 bases agree with TRBD1. The CDR3 length is 15 residues. The germline V gene encodes CDR1 SEHNR and CDR2 FQNEAQ (reference sequence). The ends lost 2 bases at V and 5 bases at J; junction bases unmatched: 6. DNA of the CDR3: TGTGCCAGCAGCTTATCGGGACAGGGGCTCCACGAGCAGTACTTC. Residues: CASSLSGQGLHEQYF.

The chain carries TRBV28 and TRBJ1-5, with a weak D call TRBD1 (6 bases). CDR1 is MDHEN and CDR2 is SYDVKM in the germline V gene. The CDR3 covers 14 residues. V shed 4 bases and J shed 2 bases, with 9 bases lying between them. The CDR3 here is CASSYRQGNQPQHF. CDR3 sequence (DNA): TGTGCCAGCAGTTACCGACAGGGCAATCAGCCCCAGCATTTT.

V usage is TRBV12-3 or TRBV12-4 and J usage is TRBJ1-2; D possibly corresponds to TRBD1 (5 bases). The CDR3 length is 13 residues. V was trimmed by 5 bases and J by 2 bases, leaving 9 bases between them. The CDR3 protein is CASSAHRNYGYTF. CDR3 sequence (DNA): TGTGCCAGCAGTGCCCACAGGAACTATGGCTACACCTTC.

This chain connects TRBV11-1 to TRBJ1-2; no reliable D call. CDR1 SGHAT and CDR2 FQDESV come from the germline V gene (reference sequence). The CDR3 has 16 residues. V was clipped by 2 bases and J by 0 bases, with 13 bases between them. The CDR3 is CASSLSGSRSNYGYTF. Written as DNA, the CDR3 is TGTGCCAGCAGCTTATCCGGGTCGCGGTCTAACTATGGCTACACCTTC.

The chain combines TRBV3-1 (or the pseudogene TRBV3-2) with TRBJ2-7; D might be TRBD1 (5 bases). The ends were cut back, 4 bases at V and 3 bases at J, with 19 bases in the middle. The CDR3 totals 16 residues. Germline loops: CDR1 LGHDT, CDR2 YNNKEL (reference sequence). The DNA of the CDR3 is TGTGCCAGCAGCCCCGACAGTGCCACGCTCCTCTACGAGCAGTACTTC. Its protein is CASSPDSATLLYEQYF.

The count of this clone is one. The chain's CDR3 is CASSSRTEGYGYTF. CDR3 DNA sequence: TGTGCCAGCAGTTCCCGGACAGAAGGTTATGGCTACACCTTC. This chain uses TRBV27 with TRBJ1-2, with D perhaps matching TRBD1 (6 bases). V was shortened by 4 bases and J by 5 bases, with 14 bases between the two germline ends. This CDR3 spans 14 amino acids. Looked up from germline, CDR1 is MNHEY and CDR2 is SMNVEV (reference sequence).

The rearrangement uses TRBV19 and TRBJ1-4, with D unresolved. V was cut by 9 bases and J by 8 bases, with 19 bases left in between. Germline V gene sequence: CDR1 LNHDA, CDR2 SQIVND (reference sequence). This CDR3 spans 14 amino acids. The CDR3 sequence is CASRNGASREKLFF. The CDR3 DNA is TGTGCCAGCAGGAACGGTGCTTCGAGGGAAAAACTGTTTTTT.

This chain uses TRBV7-9 with TRBJ2-1, with a tentative D call TRBD2 (5 bases). Trimming stripped 6 bases from V and 2 bases from J, with 8 bases between. This CDR3 has 13 amino acids. Germline CDR1 is SEHNR and CDR2 is FQNEAQ (reference sequence). In DNA form, the CDR3 reads TGTGCCAGCAGGGACGGGGCCTACAATGAGCAGTTCTTC. It is translated as CASRDGAYNEQFF. Based on the CDR3 plus reference TRBV7-9 and TRBJ2-1, the full variable domain is DTGVSQNPRHKITKRGQNVTFRCDPISEHNRLYWYRQTLGQGPEFLTYFQNEAQLEKSRLLSDRFSAERPKGSFSTLEIQRTEQGDSAMYLCASRDGAYNEQFFGPGTRLTVL.

This chain joins TRBV2 and TRBJ2-2; no firm D call. The CDR3 has 14 amino acids. Germline loops: CDR1 SNHLY, CDR2 FYNNEI. V dropped 7 bases and J dropped 8 bases, with 17 bases sitting between them. Here the CDR3 reads CASTNPLTRGELFF. Here the CDR3 DNA reads TGTGCCAGCACAAACCCTCTAACAAGGGGGGAGCTGTTTTTT.

This clone has a single count. This chain links TRBV19 with TRBJ1-1; tentative D call: TRBD1 (6 bases). Germline values: CDR1 LNHDA, CDR2 SQIVND (reference sequence). Deletions cut 1 base from V and 4 bases from J, with 13 bases between. There are 15 residues in the CDR3. This chain's CDR3 is CASSIGVGGRTEAFF. The CDR3 nucleotides are TGTGCCAGTAGTATAGGTGTGGGGGGCCGCACTGAAGCTTTCTTT.

This clone was recorded only once. This chain uses TRBV5-1 with TRBJ1-5; perhaps TRBD1 as D (6 bases). CDR1 and CDR2 (germline): SGHRS, YFSETQ. The CDR3 has 16 residues. V was shortened by 0 bases and J by 0 bases, with 10 bases between the two germline ends. The CDR3: CASSLGVGGSNQPQHF. In DNA form, the CDR3 reads TGCGCCAGCAGCTTGGGGGTAGGGGGTAGCAATCAGCCCCAGCATTTT.

The genes are TRBV2 and TRBJ1-2, with D possibly TRBD1 on 6 matching bases. This CDR3 comprises 13 residues. CDR1 and CDR2 (germline): SNHLY, FYNNEI. Trimming took 7 bases from V and 5 from J, leaving 14 bases between them. CDR3 protein: CASNSGTHYGYTF. The CDR3 bases are TGTGCCAGCAACTCCGGGACACATTATGGCTACACCTTC.

The V and J genes are TRBV6-1 and TRBJ2-1; 7 bases map to TRBD1. This CDR3 is 16 amino acids long. V lost 4 bases, J lost 5 bases, and 11 bases stayed unmatched. Germline V lookup: CDR1 MNHNS, CDR2 SASEGT. CDR3 protein: CASSGQGTPINNEQFF. The CDR3 DNA reads TGTGCCAGCAGTGGACAGGGTACCCCAATCAACAATGAGCAGTTCTTC.

This chain links TRBV3-1 (or the pseudogene TRBV3-2) with TRBJ1-6; the D is unclear. CDR3 length: 15 residues. Germline assignment: CDR1 LGHDT and CDR2 YNNKEL (reference sequence). V was shortened by 5 bases and J by 7 bases, with 15 bases between the two germline ends. The CDR3 region has the DNA TGTGCCAGCAGCTTAAACCGGGAGACGAATTCACCCCTCCACTTT. Protein: CASSLNRETNSPLHF.

This clone was counted once. This chain's CDR3 is CASSRTRGSSYEQYF. The CDR3 nucleotides are TGCGCCAGCAGCCGGACTCGAGGGAGCTCCTACGAGCAGTACTTC. The chain uses TRBV4-1 and TRBJ2-7, with D maybe TRBD2 (5 bases). Germline loops: CDR1 MGHRA, CDR2 YSYEKL. The ends were cut back, 4 bases at V and 0 bases at J, with 13 bases in the middle. The CDR3 has 15 residues.

The J gene is TRBJ2-7, the V gene TRBV5-4; 7 bases align to TRBD1. Germline CDR1 SGHNT, CDR2 YYREEE (reference sequence). The CDR3 runs 14 residues. The V gene end was trimmed by 4 bases and the J gene end by 3 bases; junction bases not matched to a gene: 7. The CDR3: CASSQWDRNYEQYF. DNA for the CDR3: TGTGCCAGCAGCCAGTGGGACAGAAACTACGAGCAGTACTTC. Filled out from reference TRBV5-4 and TRBJ2-7, the complete variable domain reads ETGVTQSPTHLIKTRGQQVTLRCSSQSGHNTVSWYQQALGQGPQFIFQYYREEENGRGNFPPRFSGLQFPNYSSELNVNALELDDSALYLCASSQWDRNYEQYFGPGTRLTVT.